The TCR beta chain described here comes from a study of cytomegalovirus exposure and HLA in healthy donors. Study-wide results and caveats: Sequencing had likely introduced a cluster of highly shared sequence variants as an artifact.

Germline lookup yields CDR1 SGHAT and CDR2 FQNNGV. The CDR3 is made up of 15 amino acids. Trimming removed 6 bases from V and 1 base from J, with 10 bases in between. The PCR contained 60 Vbeta and 13 Jbeta primers. Profiled with immunoSEQ multiplex PCR; TCRdb holds only in-frame clones, not every one. Of 99,000 or so clones in the sample, around 63% were seen once. Comments on this clone: The antigen is unknown.

The sequence was collected from a young man in good health and CMV-seronegative. The sequencing input was PBMCs. The chain is built from TRBV11-2 and TRBJ2-6, with a possible D match to TRBD1 (6 bases). DNA for the CDR3: TGTGCCAGCAGTCTACAGGGTTCTGGGGCCAACGTCCTGACTTTC. The encoded protein is CASSLQGSGANVLTF.